This T cell receptor beta chain was captured in a study of T-cell memory formation after mild COVID-19. The CDR3 has 12 residues. V was shortened by 6 bases and J by 5 bases, with 10 bases between the two germline ends. Germline lookup yields CDR1 SGHVS and CDR2 FQNEAQ. General study points: CD4/CD8 balance characterized clones contracting day 15 to 85, and CD4+ skew characterized later expanders.

5'RACE with constant-segment primers yielded barcoded, UMI-tagged TCR alpha and TCR beta cDNA libraries. TCRdb redid the calling of the 5' RACE reads with MiXCR, one entry per CDR3 protein. The repertoire includes approximately 13,000 distinct CDR3 sequences, roughly 17% of them detected once, and 50% to 75% sits in the top ten. This clonotype was detected ten times or more. Its antigen is as yet unknown. The specimen was PBMCs or a T cell subset sorted from them (not recorded which). This receptor was taken from a man younger than 30 who had mild COVID-19 (a few samples of this study predate the infection). Cell type and time point are not known. The V gene is TRBV7-8, the J gene TRBJ2-5, with D unclear. In DNA form, the CDR3 reads TGTGCCAGCAGTTTTTTCCCTGAGACCCAGTACTTC. Protein: CASSFFPETQYF.